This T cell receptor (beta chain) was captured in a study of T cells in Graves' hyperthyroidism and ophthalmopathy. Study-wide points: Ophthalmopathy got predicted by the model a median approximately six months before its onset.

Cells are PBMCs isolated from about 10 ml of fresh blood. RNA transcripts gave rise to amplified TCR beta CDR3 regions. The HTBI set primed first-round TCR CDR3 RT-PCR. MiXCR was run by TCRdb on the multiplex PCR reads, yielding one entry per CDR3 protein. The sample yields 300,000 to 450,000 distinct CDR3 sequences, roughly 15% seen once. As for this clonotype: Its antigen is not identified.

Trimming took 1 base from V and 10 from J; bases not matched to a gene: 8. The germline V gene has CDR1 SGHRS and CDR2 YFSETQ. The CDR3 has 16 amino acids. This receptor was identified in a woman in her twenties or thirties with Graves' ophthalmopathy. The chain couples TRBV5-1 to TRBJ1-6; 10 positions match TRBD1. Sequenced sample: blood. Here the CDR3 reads CASSLTPGTGVSPLHF. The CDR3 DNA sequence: TGCGCCAGCAGCTTGACGCCCGGGACAGGGGTGTCACCCCTCCACTTT.